The T cell receptor (beta chain) under discussion was sequenced for a study of Ad26.COV2.S vaccination and SARS-CoV-2 variants. About the study: COV1001, an Ad26.COV2.S trial, supplied this vaccine-arm donor. Study findings and constraints: Once vaccination had occurred, spike-specific CD8+ and CD4+ T cell responses reportedly showed substantial breadth.

Profiled with immunoSEQ multiplex PCR; TCRdb holds only in-frame clones, not every one. This table has about 440,000 clones, roughly 87% appearing once. The CDR3 has 11 amino acids. Germline V gene sequence: CDR1 DFQATT, CDR2 SNEGSKA (reference sequence). V was shortened by 2 bases and J by 5 bases, with 6 bases between the two germline ends. In regard to this clone: Its antigen is undetermined. Other DNA sequences in this sample translate to the same CDR3.

The treatment here: roughly 19 received Ad26.COV2.S at low or high dose, single or two shots; about 5 received placebo; per-sample allocation not given. Vaccine and placebo recipients were sampled on day 63 after the first injection. The receptor's source is a person between 18 and 65 years old who received the Ad26.COV2.S COVID-19 vaccine or a placebo. The chain is built from TRBV20-1 and TRBJ2-5; possibly TRBD1 for D (6 bases). The specimen comprised peripheral blood, sampled in a trial of Ad26.COV2.S vaccine versus placebo. The CDR3 bases are TGCAGTGCTAGAACAGGGGAGACCCAGTACTTC. Translated, it gives CSARTGETQYF.